This T cell receptor beta chain was captured by sequencing in a study of response to subunit inactivated influenza vaccine. Notes on the study in general: Authors suggested seasonal influenza vaccinations each recruit few new T cells.

The CDR3 has 15 residues. V lost 0 bases to trimming and J lost 1 base, with 9 bases between them. Germline CDR1 SEHNR, CDR2 FQNEAQ (reference sequence). TCRdb re-derived calls from the RT-PCR reads in MiXCR, one entry per CDR3 protein. Among hundreds of thousands of distinct CDR3 sequences listed, approximately 15% were seen once. This clonotype was picked up a small number of times. Its matching antigen is unknown. Sequences were derived from PBMCs from blood, sampled 14 to 15 days before vaccination. This chain connects TRBV7-9 to TRBJ2-5; D gene ambiguous. The clonotype originates from a man aged 45-65 years who received an inactivated influenza vaccine. The CDR3: CASSLAGQVQETQYF. The CDR3 coding sequence is TGTGCCAGCAGCTTAGCGGGTCAGGTCCAAGAGACCCAGTACTTC.